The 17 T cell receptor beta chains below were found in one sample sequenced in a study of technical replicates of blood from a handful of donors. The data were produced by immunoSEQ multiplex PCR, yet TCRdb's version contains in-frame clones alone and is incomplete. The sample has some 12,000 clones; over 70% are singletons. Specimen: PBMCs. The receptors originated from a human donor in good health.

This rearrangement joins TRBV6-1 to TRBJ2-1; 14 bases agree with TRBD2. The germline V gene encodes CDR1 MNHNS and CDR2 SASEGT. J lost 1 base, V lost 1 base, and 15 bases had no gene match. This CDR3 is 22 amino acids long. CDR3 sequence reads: CASSEERLGLAGAGVSYNEQFF. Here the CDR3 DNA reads TGTGCCAGCAGTGAAGAAAGACTGGGACTAGCGGGAGCGGGAGTATCCTACAATGAGCAGTTCTTC.

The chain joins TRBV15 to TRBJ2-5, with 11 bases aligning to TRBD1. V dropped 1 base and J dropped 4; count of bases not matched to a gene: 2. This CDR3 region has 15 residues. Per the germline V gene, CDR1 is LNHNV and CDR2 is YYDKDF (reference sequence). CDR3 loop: CATSRGTGGAETQYF. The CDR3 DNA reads TGTGCCACCAGCAGAGGGACAGGGGGCGCAGAGACCCAGTACTTC.

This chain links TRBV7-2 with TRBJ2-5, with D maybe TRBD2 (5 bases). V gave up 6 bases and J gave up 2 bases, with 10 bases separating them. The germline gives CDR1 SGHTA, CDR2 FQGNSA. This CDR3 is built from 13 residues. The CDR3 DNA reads TGTGCCAGCAGTCTAGCACTACAAGAGACCCAGTACTTC. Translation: CASSLALQETQYF.

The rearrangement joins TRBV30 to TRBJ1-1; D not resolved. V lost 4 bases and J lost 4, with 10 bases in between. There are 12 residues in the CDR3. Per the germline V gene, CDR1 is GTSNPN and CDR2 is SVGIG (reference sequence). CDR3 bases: TGTGCCTGGAATGGCGGGAGCACTGAAGCTTTCTTT. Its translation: CAWNGGSTEAFF.

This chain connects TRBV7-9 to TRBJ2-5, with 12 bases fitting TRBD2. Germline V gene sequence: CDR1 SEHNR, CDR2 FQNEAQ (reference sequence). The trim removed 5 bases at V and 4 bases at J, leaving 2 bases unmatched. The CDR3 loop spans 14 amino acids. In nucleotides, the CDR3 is TGTGCCAGCAGCCTGACTAGCGGGAGAGAGACCCAGTACTTC. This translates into CASSLTSGRETQYF. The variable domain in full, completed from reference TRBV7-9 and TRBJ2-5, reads DTGVSQNPRHKITKRGQNVTFRCDPISEHNRLYWYRQTLGQGPEFLTYFQNEAQLEKSRLLSDRFSAERPKGSFSTLEIQRTEQGDSAMYLCASSLTSGRETQYFGPGTRLLVL.

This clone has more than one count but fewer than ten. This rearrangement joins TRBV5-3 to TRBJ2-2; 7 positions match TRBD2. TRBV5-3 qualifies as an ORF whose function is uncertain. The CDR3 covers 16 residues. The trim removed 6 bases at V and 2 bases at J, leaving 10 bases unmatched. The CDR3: CARTSRLAANTGELFF. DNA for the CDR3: TGTGCCAGAACCTCACGGCTAGCGGCTAACACCGGGGAGCTGTTTTTT.

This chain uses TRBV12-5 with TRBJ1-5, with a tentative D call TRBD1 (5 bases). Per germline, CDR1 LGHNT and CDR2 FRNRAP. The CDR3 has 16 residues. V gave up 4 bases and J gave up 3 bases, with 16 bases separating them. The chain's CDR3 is CASGSDRKGFNQPQHF. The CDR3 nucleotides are TGTGCTAGTGGTTCAGACCGGAAGGGGTTCAATCAGCCCCAGCATTTT.

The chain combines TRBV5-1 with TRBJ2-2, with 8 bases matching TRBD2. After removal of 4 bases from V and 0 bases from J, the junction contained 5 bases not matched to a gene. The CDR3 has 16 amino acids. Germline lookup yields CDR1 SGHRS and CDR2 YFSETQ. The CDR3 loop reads CASSVLAGPNTGELFF. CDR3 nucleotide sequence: TGCGCCAGCAGCGTGCTAGCGGGCCCGAACACCGGGGAGCTGTTTTTT.

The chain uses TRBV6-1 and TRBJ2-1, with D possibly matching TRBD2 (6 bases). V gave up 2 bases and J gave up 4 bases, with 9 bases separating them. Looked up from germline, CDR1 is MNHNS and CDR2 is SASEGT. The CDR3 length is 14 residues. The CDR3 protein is CASSELAHYNEQFF. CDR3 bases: TGTGCCAGCAGTGAACTAGCGCATTACAATGAGCAGTTCTTC.

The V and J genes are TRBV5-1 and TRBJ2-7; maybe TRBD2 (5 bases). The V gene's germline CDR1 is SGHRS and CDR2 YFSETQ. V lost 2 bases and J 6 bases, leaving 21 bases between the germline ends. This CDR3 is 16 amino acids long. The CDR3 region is CASSLDGGPLQGEQYF. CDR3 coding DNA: TGCGCCAGCAGCTTAGACGGAGGTCCCCTTCAAGGCGAGCAGTACTTC.

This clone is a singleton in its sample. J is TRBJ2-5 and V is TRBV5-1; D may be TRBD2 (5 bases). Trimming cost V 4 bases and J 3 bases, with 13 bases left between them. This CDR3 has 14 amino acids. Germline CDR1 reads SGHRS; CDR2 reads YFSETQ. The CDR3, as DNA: TGCGCCAGCAGCCGTGACTATACTAAAGAGACCCAGTACTTC. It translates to CASSRDYTKETQYF.

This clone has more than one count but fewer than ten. The DNA for the CDR3 is TGTGCCAGCAGTTTGTTTTCCGACACTAGTCCAGTCTATGGCTACACCTTC. It codes for CASSLFSDTSPVYGYTF. The chain recombines TRBV28 with TRBJ1-2; D ambiguous. Per germline, CDR1 MDHEN and CDR2 SYDVKM. V was cut by 3 bases and J by 4 bases, with 21 bases left in between. The length of the CDR3 is 17 residues.

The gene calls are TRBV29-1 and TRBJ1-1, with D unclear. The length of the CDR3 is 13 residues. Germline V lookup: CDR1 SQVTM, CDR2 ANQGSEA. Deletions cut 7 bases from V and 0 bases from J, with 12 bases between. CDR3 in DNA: TGCAGCGGTGTTGCAGACTTGAACACTGAAGCTTTCTTT. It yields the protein CSGVADLNTEAFF. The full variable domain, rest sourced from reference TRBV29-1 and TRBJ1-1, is SAVISQKPSRDICQRGTSLTIQCQVDSQVTMMFWYRQQPGQSLTLIATANQGSEATYESGFVIDKFPISRPNLTFSTLTVSNMSPEDSSIYLCSGVADLNTEAFFGQGTRLTVV.

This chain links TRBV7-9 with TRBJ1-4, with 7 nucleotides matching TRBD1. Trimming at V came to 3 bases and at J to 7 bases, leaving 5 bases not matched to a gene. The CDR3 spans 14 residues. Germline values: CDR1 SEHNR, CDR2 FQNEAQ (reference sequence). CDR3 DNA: TGTGCCAGCAGCTTGCGACAGGGCCGTGAAAAACTGTTTTTT. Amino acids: CASSLRQGREKLFF. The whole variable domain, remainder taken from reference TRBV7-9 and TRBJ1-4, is DTGVSQNPRHKITKRGQNVTFRCDPISEHNRLYWYRQTLGQGPEFLTYFQNEAQLEKSRLLSDRFSAERPKGSFSTLEIQRTEQGDSAMYLCASSLRQGREKLFFGSGTQLSVL.

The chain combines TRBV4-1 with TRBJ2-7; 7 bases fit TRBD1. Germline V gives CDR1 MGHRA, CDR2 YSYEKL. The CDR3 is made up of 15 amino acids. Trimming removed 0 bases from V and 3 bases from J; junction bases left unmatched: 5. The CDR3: CASSQDFPGGYEQYF. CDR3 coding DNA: TGCGCCAGCAGCCAAGATTTTCCAGGGGGCTACGAGCAGTACTTC.

The CDR3 region has the DNA TGTGCCAGCATACTACAGGGGGGGAGAAAACTGTTTTTT. Its protein is CASILQGGRKLFF. This chain joins TRBV28 and TRBJ1-4; 8 bases are shared with TRBD1. The germline V gene has CDR1 MDHEN and CDR2 SYDVKM. The CDR3 extends over 13 amino acids. The trim removed 7 bases at V and 10 bases at J, leaving 8 bases unmatched.

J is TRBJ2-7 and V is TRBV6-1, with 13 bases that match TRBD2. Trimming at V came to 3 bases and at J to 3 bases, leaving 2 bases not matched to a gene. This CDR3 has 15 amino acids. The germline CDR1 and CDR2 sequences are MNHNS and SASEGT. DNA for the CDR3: TGTGCCAGCAGTGAGGGACTAGCGGGAAACTACGAGCAGTACTTC. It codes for CASSEGLAGNYEQYF.